Sequencing of this T cell receptor beta chain was carried out in a study of blood T cell repertoires in COVID-19. Study as a whole: The origin of the acute and convalescent COVID-19 samples was the United States, Italy and Spain. Nucleic acid was either cDNA or gDNA, and it came from T cells, B-cell-depleted T cells, or PBMCs.

Trimming stripped 5 bases from V and 2 bases from J, with 7 bases between. This CDR3 has 12 residues. Germline values: CDR1 MNHEY, CDR2 SVGEGT. Study members were between 18 and 89 years old and lived in some 26 US regions. Under the authors' procedure: The assay estimated nucleated cells by amplifying reference gene primers. Sequencing was performed with immunoSEQ multiplex PCR; in TCRdb, only in-frame clones are kept and a portion is missing. From that table come the V and J calls and clone size; the DNA was used to work out D and trimming. The profile shows roughly 200,000 clones, 90% of them singletons.

The chain is built from TRBV6-2 or TRBV6-3 and TRBJ2-7, with D maybe TRBD2 (5 bases). The TCR comes from a man younger than 45 who had recovered from COVID-19. The sample taken for sequencing was PBMCs or T cells enriched from blood (not recorded which). CDR3 nucleotides: TGTGCCAGCAGTCCCGGGACCTACGAGCAGTACTTC. Translation gives CASSPGTYEQYF.